The 32 T cell receptor beta chains below all came from one sample that was sequenced in a study of blood T cell repertoires in COVID-19. TCRdb's table, derived via immunoSEQ multiplex PCR, lists solely in-frame clones and lacks some. The sample consists of 310,000 or so clones, roughly 90% of them appearing once. The sample was peripheral blood. These receptors came from a man aged 25 to 45 with COVID-19, enrolled during active disease.

This clone was seen once. J is TRBJ1-2 and V is TRBV7-2, with TRBD1 matching over 7 bases. V lost 3 bases, J lost 4 bases, and 5 bases stayed unmatched. CDR1 is SGHTA and CDR2 is FQGNSA in the germline V gene. The CDR3 is made up of 14 amino acids. This chain's CDR3 is CASSFGGGSYGYTF. CDR3 nucleotides: TGTGCCAGCAGCTTCGGAGGGGGCAGCTATGGCTACACCTTC.

The chain carries TRBV7-9 and TRBJ1-1, with D hard to call. Germline CDR1 and CDR2: SEHNR and FQNEAQ (reference sequence). The CDR3 sequence is 15 residues long. Trimming left V 4 bases short and J 3 bases short, with 15 bases between. CDR3 bases: TGTGCCAGCAGCTCGCCCGGGAGGGCACACACTGAAGCTTTCTTT. This codes for CASSSPGRAHTEAFF.

The genes are TRBV11-3 and TRBJ1-6, with TRBD1 matching over 7 bases. Trimming removed 4 bases from V and 5 bases from J; junction bases left unmatched: 2. CDR1 SGHNT and CDR2 YENEEA come from the germline V gene. The CDR3 extends over 14 amino acids. This CDR3 is CASSSGQNNSPLHF. The CDR3 DNA is TGTGCCAGCAGCTCGGGACAGAATAATTCACCCCTCCACTTT.

In nucleotides, the CDR3 is TGTGCCAGCAGCTTAGAAAGGGGGCGGACCCAGTACTTC. It codes for CASSLERGRTQYF. The rearrangement joins TRBV11-2 to TRBJ2-5; TRBD1 matches 7 bases. Germline CDR1 reads SGHAT; CDR2 reads FQNNGV. Losses at the gene ends were 0 bases for V and 7 bases for J; bases not matched to a gene: 2. The CDR3 spans 13 residues. Full variable domain (remainder filled in from reference TRBV11-2 and TRBJ2-5): EAGVAQSPRYKIIEKRQSVAFWCNPISGHATLYWYQQILGQGPKLLIQFQNNGVVDDSQLPKDRFSAERLKGVDSTLKIQPAKLEDSAVYLCASSLERGRTQYFGPGTRLLVL.

This clone appeared a few times. The J gene is TRBJ2-7, the V gene TRBV2, with 10 nucleotides matching TRBD1. V dropped 4 bases and J dropped 4; count of bases not matched to a gene: 4. Germline assignment: CDR1 SNHLY and CDR2 FYNNEI. The CDR3 runs 14 residues. The CDR3 loop is CASSAGTGDYEQYF. The DNA for the CDR3 is TGTGCCAGCAGTGCTGGGACAGGGGATTACGAGCAGTACTTC.

The rearrangement joins TRBV19 to TRBJ1-1; D not certain. Germline loops: CDR1 LNHDA, CDR2 SQIVND (reference sequence). V lost 10 bases, J lost 1 base, and 10 bases lay in between. This CDR3 is 12 amino acids long. The CDR3 DNA reads TGTGCCACAACGGGGTCGAACACTGAAGCTTTCTTT. It encodes CATTGSNTEAFF.

This sequence joins TRBV12-3 or TRBV12-4 and TRBJ2-1, with TRBD1 identical over 7 bases. The J segment lost 3 bases and the V segment lost 9 bases, leaving 5 bases of the junction unmatched. CDR3 length: 13 amino acids. CDR3 DNA: TGTGCCAGTTCCCGGGACAGCTACAATGAGCAGTTCTTC. Its translation: CASSRDSYNEQFF.

This chain links TRBV7-2 with TRBJ2-3; 10 nucleotides align to TRBD2. V shed 1 base and J 2 bases; nucleotides not matched to a gene: 6. Germline CDR1 SGHTA, CDR2 FQGNSA. This CDR3 has 17 residues. This chain's CDR3 is CASSLVAGGPHTDTQYF. The CDR3 DNA reads TGTGCCAGCAGCTTAGTAGCGGGGGGTCCCCACACAGATACGCAGTATTTT.

J is TRBJ2-5 and V is TRBV21-1; the table's TRBD2 call for D was not verified on the DNA. TRBV21-1 is listed as a pseudogene. The CDR3 runs 17 residues. Here the CDR3 reads CASSNEGLAGRRETQYF. The CDR3 DNA reads TGTGCCAGCAGCAACGAGGGACTAGCGGGACGGAGGGAGACCCAGTACTTC.

The rearrangement links TRBV27 to TRBJ2-3; TRBD2 aligns across 13 bases. The V segment lost 4 bases and the J segment 3 bases; nucleotides outside the gene matches: 13. Per germline, CDR1 MNHEY and CDR2 SMNVEV (reference sequence). The CDR3 covers 19 residues. The CDR3 loop reads CASSSGLAGVEWGTDTQYF. CDR3 sequence (DNA): TGTGCCAGCAGTTCAGGACTAGCGGGAGTCGAGTGGGGTACAGATACGCAGTATTTT.

The J gene is TRBJ2-1, the V gene TRBV24-1; 9 bases agree with TRBD1. With V trimmed by 0 bases and J by 6 bases, 8 bases remained unmatched. Germline V gene sequence: CDR1 KGHDR, CDR2 SFDVKD. The CDR3 consists of 17 residues. The CDR3 sequence is CATSDLPGQGKSNEQFF. CDR3 coding DNA: TGTGCCACCAGTGATTTGCCGGGACAGGGTAAGAGCAATGAGCAGTTCTTC.

The CDR3, as DNA: TGTGCCAGCAGCGTACGGGTTGGAGGGGAGACCCAGTACTTC. Its protein is CASSVRVGGETQYF. The chain uses TRBV9 and TRBJ2-5; D may be TRBD2 (6 bases). Per germline, CDR1 SGDLS and CDR2 YYNGEE. CDR3 length: 14 residues. Trimming stripped 1 base from V and 5 bases from J, with 12 bases between.

V is TRBV28 and J is TRBJ1-1; weak D call: TRBD1 (5 bases). The CDR3 contains 14 residues. V lost 8 bases to trimming and J lost 4 bases, with 17 bases between them. Per germline, CDR1 MDHEN and CDR2 SYDVKM. The CDR3: CASSRGDRGTEAFF. CDR3 nucleotides: TGTGCCAGCTCACGGGGGGATCGTGGCACTGAAGCTTTCTTT.

This chain links TRBV4-1 with TRBJ2-5, with 7 bases lining up with TRBD2. Trimming cost V 0 bases and J 3 bases; bases outside gene matches: 13. The length of the CDR3 is 18 residues. CDR1 is MGHRA, CDR2 YSYEKL, per germline. The CDR3 DNA reads TGCGCCAGCAGCCAAGATATAATATTGGTAGCGGGCAAAGAGACCCAGTACTTC. This translates into CASSQDIILVAGKETQYF.

CDR3: CASRTGDSPLHF. CDR3 DNA: TGTGCCAGTAGAACAGGGGATTCACCCCTCCACTTT. V usage is TRBV19 and J usage is TRBJ1-6; 7 bases map to TRBD1. Trimming took 6 bases from V and 8 from J; bases not matched to a gene: 1. CDR1 is LNHDA, CDR2 SQIVND, per germline (reference sequence). This CDR3 has 12 residues.

This rearrangement joins TRBV11-2 to TRBJ2-1; 10 nucleotides match TRBD2. CDR1 SGHAT and CDR2 FQNNGV come from the germline V gene. V lost 2 bases to trimming and J lost 15 bases; unmatched junction nucleotides: 7. The CDR3 is 13 residues long. CDR3 DNA sequence: TGTGCCAGCAGCTTAAGTGAGGGGACTAGCGTGTTCTTC. Protein sequence: CASSLSEGTSVFF. The entire variable domain, with the rest obtained from reference TRBV11-2 and TRBJ2-1, is as follows: EAGVAQSPRYKIIEKRQSVAFWCNPISGHATLYWYQQILGQGPKLLIQFQNNGVVDDSQLPKDRFSAERLKGVDSTLKIQPAKLEDSAVYLCASSLSEGTSVFFGPGTRLTVL.

The chain combines TRBV28 with TRBJ2-3; 8 bases line up with TRBD2. In germline, CDR1 is MDHEN, CDR2 SYDVKM. V lost 3 bases, J lost 4 bases, and 9 bases stayed unmatched. There are 16 residues in the CDR3. The CDR3, as DNA: TGTGCCAGCAGTTTGGAAGGAGCGGGAGTCTCAGATACGCAGTATTTT. This encodes CASSLEGAGVSDTQYF.

The V gene is TRBV6-5, the J gene TRBJ1-1, with 7 bases aligning to TRBD1. V lost 6 bases, J lost 1 base, and 8 bases stayed unmatched. The CDR3 sequence is 15 residues long. CDR1 is MNHEY and CDR2 is SVGAGI in the germline V gene. CDR3 residues: CASRRDSLENTEAFF. For the CDR3, the DNA is TGTGCCAGCAGGAGGGACAGCCTCGAGAACACTGAAGCTTTCTTT.

The chain links TRBV4-1 to TRBJ1-1; D perhaps matches TRBD1 (6 bases). The CDR3 covers 15 residues. Germline-derived CDR1 and CDR2 are MGHRA and YSYEKL. V was trimmed by 1 base and J by 5 bases, leaving 14 bases between them. DNA of the CDR3: TGCGCCAGCAGCCAAGGCCCACAGGGTTTAACTGAAGCTTTCTTT. This sequence encodes CASSQGPQGLTEAFF.

The V gene is TRBV2, the J gene TRBJ2-1; 12 bases are shared with TRBD2. The CDR3 has 15 residues. Germline CDR1 and CDR2: SNHLY and FYNNEI. The J segment lost 3 bases and the V segment lost 6 bases, leaving 3 bases of the junction unmatched. The DNA for the CDR3 is TGTGCCAGCAGGGAGACTAGCGGGAGCTACAATGAGCAGTTCTTC. Protein: CASRETSGSYNEQFF.

Here the CDR3 reads CASRQGDGYTF. DNA of the CDR3: TGTGCCAGCAGACAGGGGGATGGCTACACCTTC. The chain joins TRBV6-5 to TRBJ1-2; 8 bases agree with TRBD1. V shed 6 bases and J 6 bases; nucleotides not matched to a gene: 0. From germline, CDR1 is MNHEY and CDR2 SVGAGI. The CDR3 extends over 11 amino acids.

The chain uses TRBV19 and TRBJ1-3; D remains ambiguous. This CDR3 region has 10 residues. The V end was cut by 8 bases, the J end by 3 bases, with 2 bases between. Germline V gene data show CDR1 as LNHDA and CDR2 as SQIVND (reference sequence). The CDR3, as DNA: TGTGCCAGTTATGGAAACACCATATATTTT. It specifies CASYGNTIYF. Complete variable domain (other parts from reference TRBV19 and TRBJ1-3): DGGITQSPKYLFRKEGQNVTLSCEQNLNHDAMYWYRQDPGQGLRLIYYSQIVNDFQKGDIAEGYSVSREKKESFPLTVTSAQKNPTAFYLCASYGNTIYFGEGSWLTVV.

The chain recombines TRBV11-2 with TRBJ2-3; a possible D gene is TRBD1 (6 bases). Germline CDR1 is SGHAT and CDR2 is FQNNGV. The CDR3 spans 14 residues. Trimming took 5 bases from V and 4 from J, leaving 13 bases between them. CDR3: CASSQESGADTQYF. The CDR3 bases are TGTGCCAGCAGCCAAGAGTCAGGGGCAGATACGCAGTATTTT.

The chain links TRBV7-2 to TRBJ1-5, with TRBD1 matching 10 bases. The CDR3 spans 14 residues. Per germline, CDR1 SGHTA and CDR2 FQGNSA. V dropped 5 bases and J dropped 7; count of bases not matched to a gene: 5. CDR3 sequence reads: CASSPTGGRQPQHF. The CDR3 DNA follows: TGTGCCAGCAGCCCGACAGGGGGCAGACAGCCCCAGCATTTT.

V is TRBV15 and J is TRBJ1-1; tentatively, D is TRBD1 (5 bases). Trimming left V 1 base short and J 1 base short, with 10 bases between. Germline V gene data show CDR1 as LNHNV and CDR2 as YYDKDF (reference sequence). The CDR3 runs 15 residues. CDR3 region: CATSRGVGANTEAFF. The CDR3 nucleotides read TGTGCCACCAGCAGAGGGGTAGGGGCGAACACTGAAGCTTTCTTT. Full variable domain (missing parts from reference TRBV15 and TRBJ1-1): DAMVIQNPRYQVTQFGKPVTLSCSQTLNHNVMYWYQQKSSQAPKLLFHYYDKDFNNEADTPDNFQSRRPNTSFCFLDIRSPGLGDTAMYLCATSRGVGANTEAFFGQGTRLTVV.

This chain connects TRBV5-6 to TRBJ2-1; a weak D match, TRBD2 (6 bases). V was pared by 1 base and J by 4 bases, with 15 bases between. Germline CDR1 and CDR2: SGHDT and YYEEEE. CDR3 length: 16 amino acids. CDR3 residues: CASSLRGTGTYNEQFF. CDR3 sequence (DNA): TGTGCCAGCAGCTTGAGGGGAACCGGGACTTACAATGAGCAGTTCTTC. The whole variable domain, filled in from reference TRBV5-6 and TRBJ2-1, reads DAGVTQSPTHLIKTRGQQVTLRCSPKSGHDTVSWYQQALGQGPQFIFQYYEEEERQRGNFPDRFSGHQFPNYSSELNVNALLLGDSALYLCASSLRGTGTYNEQFFGPGTRLTVL.

As concerns this clone: A junction boundary mismatches the germline segment, possibly from a read error. The rearrangement uses TRBV28 and TRBJ1-1, with no clear D. This CDR3 is built from 12 residues. Germline values: CDR1 MDHEN, CDR2 SYDVKM. This chain's CDR3 is CASSLSVVEAFF. In DNA, the CDR3 is TGTGCCAGCAGCTTATCGGTAGTTGAAGCTTTCTTT.

This clone was seen a single time. The rearrangement links TRBV5-5 to TRBJ2-1, with TRBD1 matching over 10 bases. The CDR3 has 14 amino acids. Trimming removed 1 base from V and 14 bases from J; junction bases left unmatched: 9. In germline, CDR1 is SGHKS, CDR2 YYEKEE (reference sequence). CDR3 amino acids: CASSLIRDRGMEFF. The CDR3 bases are TGTGCCAGCAGCTTGATTAGGGACAGGGGTATGGAGTTCTTC.

V gene TRBV19 combines with J gene TRBJ2-3; 12 bases fit TRBD2. Germline V gene lookup returns CDR1 LNHDA and CDR2 SQIVND (reference sequence). J gave up 5 bases and V 5 bases, and 8 bases lay outside the gene matches. The CDR3 runs to 16 residues. The CDR3 is CASSVLAGGRGDTQYF. In DNA, the CDR3 is TGTGCCAGTAGTGTTCTAGCGGGAGGGCGGGGAGATACGCAGTATTTT.

The J gene is TRBJ2-3, the V gene TRBV3-1 (or the pseudogene TRBV3-2), with 10 bases that match TRBD2. The J segment lost 1 base and the V segment lost 4 bases, leaving 5 bases of the junction unmatched. The CDR3 is 16 residues long. Germline V CDR1 and CDR2: LGHDT, YNNKEL (reference sequence). DNA of the CDR3: TGTGCCAGCAGCCGTTTAGCGGGGGGCCGCACAGATACGCAGTATTTT. Protein: CASSRLAGGRTDTQYF.

The chain couples TRBV19 to TRBJ2-7; 8 nucleotides align to TRBD2. J gave up 3 bases and V 1 base, and 2 bases lay outside the gene matches. The germline V gene encodes CDR1 LNHDA and CDR2 SQIVND (reference sequence). This CDR3 spans 14 amino acids. This chain's CDR3 is CASSIGGRIYEQYF. The CDR3 DNA is TGTGCCAGTAGTATAGGCGGGAGGATCTACGAGCAGTACTTC.

About this clone itself: One end of the junction varies from germline; a read error may be responsible. J is TRBJ2-6 and V is TRBV24-1; TRBD2 might be the D (6 bases). The CDR3 extends over 13 amino acids. Germline V gene data show CDR1 as KGHDR and CDR2 as SFDVKD. CDR3: CATSDGGANVLTF. The CDR3 DNA reads TGTGCCACCAGTGACGGAGGGGCTAACGTCCTGACTTTC.